This T cell receptor beta chain was profiled in a study of neurological immune-mediated disorders. This CDR3 has 15 residues. Germline assignment: CDR1 SQVTM and CDR2 ANQGSEA. V gave up 0 bases and J gave up 10 bases, with 19 bases separating them. The sample holds many counts of this clonotype. What it recognizes is unknown. Synthesis of cDNA was performed by 5'RACE using 10-nucleotide random UMIs. Every sequencing run returned over 190 million TCR-beta sequences, which were derived from 15-18 subjects. In TCRdb, the 5' RACE reads were re-called with MiXCR into one record per CDR3 protein. Altogether about 66,000 distinct CDR3 sequences are present, about 5% being singletons, with the ten largest covering 2.2%. Study-wide points: None of the features examined (clinical or MRI) was associated with the multiple sclerosis repertoire cluster. The expanded clones of different subjects shared no CDR3 amino acid sequences (suggesting private repertoires in all groups).

Material: PBMCs. This TCR was sampled from a woman in her 70s with multiple sclerosis. V and J are TRBV29-1 and TRBJ2-1; unclear D gene. The CDR3 here is CSVEDQTSVGTEQFF. In DNA form, the CDR3 reads TGCAGCGTTGAAGATCAGACCAGCGTGGGCACCGAGCAGTTCTTC.